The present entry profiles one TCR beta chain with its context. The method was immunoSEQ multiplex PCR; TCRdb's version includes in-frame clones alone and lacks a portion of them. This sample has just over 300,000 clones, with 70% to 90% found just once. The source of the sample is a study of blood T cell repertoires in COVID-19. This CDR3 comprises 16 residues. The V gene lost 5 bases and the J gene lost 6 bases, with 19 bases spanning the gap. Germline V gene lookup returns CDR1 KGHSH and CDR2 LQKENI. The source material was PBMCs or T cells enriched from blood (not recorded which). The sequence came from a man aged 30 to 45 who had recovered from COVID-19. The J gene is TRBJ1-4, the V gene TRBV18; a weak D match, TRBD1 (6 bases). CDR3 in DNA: TGTGCCAGCTCAGGACAAAAGGGACAACTAGATGAAAAACTGTTTTTT. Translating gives CASSGQKGQLDEKLFF.